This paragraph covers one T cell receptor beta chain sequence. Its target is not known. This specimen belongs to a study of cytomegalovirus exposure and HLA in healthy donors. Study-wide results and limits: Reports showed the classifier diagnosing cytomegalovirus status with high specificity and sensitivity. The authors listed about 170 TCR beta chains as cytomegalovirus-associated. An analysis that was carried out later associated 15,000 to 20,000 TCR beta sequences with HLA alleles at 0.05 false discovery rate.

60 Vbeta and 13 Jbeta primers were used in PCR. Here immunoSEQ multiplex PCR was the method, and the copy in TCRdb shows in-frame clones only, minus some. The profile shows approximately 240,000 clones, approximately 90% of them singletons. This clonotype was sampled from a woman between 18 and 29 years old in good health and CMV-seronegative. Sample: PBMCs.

The CDR3 here is CASRKTTGANEKLFF. The DNA for the CDR3 is TGTGCCAGCAGGAAAACAACAGGGGCTAATGAAAAACTGTTTTTT. This chain connects TRBV27 to TRBJ1-4; 7 positions agree with TRBD1. V trimming: 6 bases; J trimming: 3 bases; junction bases outside the gene matches: 7. The CDR3 runs 15 residues. Germline loops: CDR1 MNHEY, CDR2 SMNVEV (reference sequence). Complete variable domain (other parts from reference TRBV27 and TRBJ1-4): EAQVTQNPRYLITVTGKKLTVTCSQNMNHEYMSWYRQDPGLGLRQIYYSMNVEVTDKGDVPEGYKVSRKEKRNFPLILESPSPNQTSLYFCASRKTTGANEKLFFGSGTQLSVL.